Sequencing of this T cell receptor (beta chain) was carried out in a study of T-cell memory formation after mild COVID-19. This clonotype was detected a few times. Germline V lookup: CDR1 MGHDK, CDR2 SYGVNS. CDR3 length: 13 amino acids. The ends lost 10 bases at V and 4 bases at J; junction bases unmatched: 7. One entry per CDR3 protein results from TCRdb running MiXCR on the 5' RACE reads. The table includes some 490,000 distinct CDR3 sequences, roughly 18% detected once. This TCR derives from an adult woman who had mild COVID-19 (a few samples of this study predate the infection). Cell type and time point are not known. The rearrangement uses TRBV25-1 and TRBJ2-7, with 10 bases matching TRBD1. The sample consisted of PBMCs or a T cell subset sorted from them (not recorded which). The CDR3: CATRQGASYEQYF. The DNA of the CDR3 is TGTGCCACCAGACAGGGGGCGTCGTACGAGCAGTACTTC.